The 26 T cell receptor beta chains given below trace back to one sample, sequenced in a study of cytomegalovirus exposure and HLA in healthy donors. The PCR used 60 Vbeta and 13 Jbeta primers. This table comes from immunoSEQ multiplex PCR, and its TCRdb copy is limited to in-frame clones, with some not included. The sample lists around 45,000 clones, 51% occurring once. The specimen sequenced was PBMCs. The receptors originated from a man aged 55 to 69 in good health and CMV-seronegative.

The rearrangement uses TRBV5-1 and TRBJ2-1; TRBD2 matches 7 bases. CDR1 and CDR2 from the germline V gene are SGHRS and YFSETQ. Trimming at V came to 4 bases and at J to 6 bases, leaving 7 bases not matched to a gene. The CDR3 is 14 amino acids. CDR3 sequence reads: CASSTSTGGNEQFF. In nucleotides, the CDR3 is TGCGCCAGCAGCACATCTACGGGGGGCAATGAGCAGTTCTTC.

The chain is built from TRBV9 and TRBJ2-1; D may be TRBD2 (6 bases). The CDR3 covers 15 residues. Germline V CDR1 and CDR2: SGDLS, YYNGEE. Trimming shortened V by 7 bases and J by 0 bases, and 14 bases separated the two germline ends. CDR3 sequence: CASGRSGSSYNEQFF. The CDR3 DNA follows: TGTGCCAGCGGCCGCTCCGGGAGCTCCTACAATGAGCAGTTCTTC.

This clone turned up a few times. Here the CDR3 DNA reads TGTGCCAGCAGTTTCTACCCGAACACTGAAGCTTTCTTT. Translation gives CASSFYPNTEAFF. This rearrangement joins TRBV6-4 to TRBJ1-1; D not certain. CDR1 and CDR2 from the germline V gene are MRHNA and SNTAGT. The CDR3 is 13 amino acids. V shed 5 bases and J shed 1 base, with 8 bases lying between them.

This chain joins TRBV25-1 and TRBJ1-4, with D unresolved. From germline, CDR1 is MGHDK and CDR2 SYGVNS. The CDR3 totals 13 residues. Deletions cut 7 bases from V and 0 bases from J, with 6 bases between. The CDR3 nucleotides are TGTGCCAGCAACAGAGCAACTAATGAAAAACTGTTTTTT. It is translated as CASNRATNEKLFF.

This clone has a handful of counts. Sequence at one end of the junction differs from germline and may be a read error. The rearrangement uses TRBV29-1 and TRBJ1-5, with D possibly matching TRBD1 (6 bases). Germline lookup yields CDR1 SQVTM and CDR2 ANQGSEA. The CDR3 runs to 13 residues. This chain's CDR3 is CSVEGGVNQPQHF. The CDR3 bases are TGCAGCGTGGAAGGGGGGGTCAATCAGCCCCAGCATTTT.

The chain joins TRBV27 to TRBJ1-1; maybe TRBD1 (6 bases). In germline, CDR1 is MNHEY, CDR2 SMNVEV (reference sequence). The germline V and J ends were trimmed by 7 bases and 1 base, with 13 bases remaining between them. There are 14 residues in the CDR3. CDR3 amino acids: CASNPRGGNTEAFF. The DNA for the CDR3 is TGTGCCAGCAATCCGAGGGGGGGGAACACTGAAGCTTTCTTT.

Only a few counts were recorded for this clone. V is TRBV28 and J is TRBJ2-1; D perhaps matches TRBD1 (6 bases). Trimming removed 6 bases at V and 8 bases at J, with 11 bases between. Germline CDR1 MDHEN, CDR2 SYDVKM. This CDR3 region has 12 residues. CDR3 coding DNA: TGTGCCAGCAGACAGGGTCGATATGAGCAGTTCTTC. Translated: CASRQGRYEQFF.

This clone has just a few counts. This chain links TRBV28 with TRBJ1-5; the D gene is possibly TRBD1 (5 bases). The CDR3 spans 15 residues. V dropped 5 bases and J dropped 0 bases, with 11 bases sitting between them. Germline-derived CDR1 and CDR2 are MDHEN and SYDVKM. This CDR3 is CASSPGGYSNQPQHF. As DNA, the CDR3 is TGTGCCAGCAGTCCGGGGGGATATAGCAATCAGCCCCAGCATTTT.

The chain carries TRBV28 and TRBJ1-1, with TRBD1 as a possible D gene (6 bases). Trimming left V 6 bases short and J 0 bases short, with 8 bases between. Germline assignment: CDR1 MDHEN and CDR2 SYDVKM. This CDR3 region has 13 residues. CDR3 sequence (DNA): TGTGCCAGCAGCGGACAGATGAACACTGAAGCTTTCTTT. Encoded protein: CASSGQMNTEAFF.

The CDR3 protein is CASRLNQGSGEKLFF. In nucleotides, the CDR3 is TGTGCCAGCAGGCTAAATCAGGGGAGCGGTGAAAAACTGTTTTTT. V gene TRBV28 combines with J gene TRBJ1-4, with D perhaps TRBD1 (6 bases). Trimming stripped 6 bases from V and 7 bases from J, with 18 bases between. The CDR3 is 15 amino acids. CDR1 is MDHEN and CDR2 is SYDVKM in the germline V gene.

The J gene is TRBJ2-7, the V gene TRBV18; weak D call: TRBD1 (5 bases). The CDR3 spans 13 residues. CDR1 and CDR2 (germline): KGHSH, LQKENI. Trimming left V 3 bases short and J 7 bases short, with 13 bases between. The CDR3 DNA sequence: TGTGCCAGCTCACCTTCGGACACTCGGGAGCAGTACTTC. Its translation is CASSPSDTREQYF.

The rearrangement joins TRBV4-3 to TRBJ1-2; a possible D gene is TRBD1 (6 bases). The germline gives CDR1 LGHNA, CDR2 YSLEER. CDR3 size: 15 residues. The V gene lost 2 bases and the J gene lost 0 bases, with 10 bases spanning the gap. CDR3 in amino acids: CASSQSRQANYGYTF. The CDR3 DNA follows: TGCGCCAGCAGCCAATCCCGACAGGCTAACTATGGCTACACCTTC.

The chain couples TRBV7-8 to TRBJ1-2; D gene unclear. V lost 5 bases to trimming and J lost 7 bases, with 23 bases between them. CDR3 length: 16 amino acids. In germline, CDR1 is SGHVS, CDR2 FQNEAQ. The CDR3 is CASSPRHGRVYSGYTF. CDR3 sequence (DNA): TGTGCCAGCAGCCCCAGGCATGGGAGGGTATATTCTGGCTACACCTTC.

In its sample, this clone was seen a few times. V usage is TRBV11-1 and J usage is TRBJ1-1; TRBD1 might be the D (5 bases). V was pared by 0 bases and J by 5 bases, with 10 bases between. The CDR3 sequence is 14 residues long. The germline CDR1 and CDR2 sequences are SGHAT and FQDESV (reference sequence). The CDR3 DNA sequence: TGTGCCAGCAGCTTAGCAGGGGCACGGACTGAAGCTTTCTTT. Its translation: CASSLAGARTEAFF.

The count of this clone is one. The chain couples TRBV7-6 to TRBJ2-2; D call uncertain. The CDR3 runs 15 residues. V was pared by 0 bases and J by 4 bases, with 9 bases between. Germline CDR1 SGHVS, CDR2 FNYEAQ. The CDR3 reads CASSLAPVTTGELFF. The CDR3 coding sequence is TGTGCCAGCAGCTTAGCCCCAGTTACCACCGGGGAGCTGTTTTTT.

This clone was detected only a few times. This sequence joins TRBV6-5 and TRBJ2-1, with 14 positions matching TRBD2. V shed 5 bases, J shed 9 bases, and the junction held 6 bases outside the gene matches. The CDR3 runs 15 residues. Germline V gives CDR1 MNHEY, CDR2 SVGAGI. The CDR3 DNA sequence: TGTGCCAGCAGTACGGGACTAGCGGGAGCGGGTGAGCAGTTCTTC. Protein: CASSTGLAGAGEQFF.

This chain links TRBV4-2 with TRBJ2-3; the D gene is possibly TRBD2 (5 bases). The germline gives CDR1 LGHNA, CDR2 YNFKEQ. CDR3 size: 15 residues. Trimming left V 1 base short and J 4 bases short, with 12 bases between. CDR3 loop: CASSQGSVEADTQYF. CDR3 DNA: TGTGCCAGCAGCCAAGGAAGTGTGGAGGCAGATACGCAGTATTTT.

This clone has just a few counts. CDR3 DNA sequence: TGTGCCAGCAGCACGCTGACAGTATACACCGGGGAGCTGTTTTTT. It translates to CASSTLTVYTGELFF. This rearrangement joins TRBV28 to TRBJ2-2; D may be TRBD1 (5 bases). Trimming took 6 bases from V and 3 from J, leaving 14 bases between them. This CDR3 is built from 15 residues. In germline, CDR1 is MDHEN, CDR2 SYDVKM.

The CDR3 spells CASSVAGLAYEQYF. CDR3 bases: TGTGCCAGCAGCGTAGCGGGACTAGCCTACGAGCAGTACTTC. The chain combines TRBV9 with TRBJ2-7; TRBD2 aligns across 8 bases. V lost 0 bases to trimming and J lost 2 bases; unmatched junction nucleotides: 1. In germline, CDR1 is SGDLS, CDR2 YYNGEE. The CDR3 loop spans 14 amino acids. The full variable domain, its missing parts supplied by reference TRBV9 and TRBJ2-7, is DSGVTQTPKHLITATGQRVTLRCSPRSGDLSVYWYQQSLDQGLQFLIQYYNGEERAKGNILERFSAQQFPDLHSELNLSSLELGDSALYFCASSVAGLAYEQYFGPGTRLTVT.

CDR3 coding DNA: TGTGCCAGCAGCCTGAGCTCCTACGAGCAGTACTTC. It encodes CASSLSSYEQYF. J is TRBJ2-7 and V is TRBV11-2; D call uncertain. The CDR3 runs to 12 residues. The ends were cut back, 5 bases at V and 0 bases at J, with 5 bases in the middle. The V gene's germline CDR1 is SGHAT and CDR2 FQNNGV.

A few counts support this clone. This chain joins TRBV9 and TRBJ1-2, with a possible D match to TRBD1 (5 bases). The CDR3 consists of 14 residues. In germline, CDR1 is SGDLS, CDR2 YYNGEE. Trimming stripped 2 bases from V and 4 bases from J, with 12 bases between. CDR3 amino acids: CASSVSGGVYGYTF. The DNA for the CDR3 is TGTGCCAGCAGCGTTAGCGGGGGGGTCTATGGCTACACCTTC.

The chain combines TRBV7-9 with TRBJ1-3; no definite D call. Germline V gene data show CDR1 as SEHNR and CDR2 as FQNEAQ (reference sequence). Trimming left V 1 base short and J 3 bases short, with 4 bases between. CDR3 length equals 13 residues. In DNA form, the CDR3 reads TGTGCCAGCAGCTTAGGCGGTGGAAACACCATATATTTT. This translates into CASSLGGGNTIYF. The full variable domain, with the rest looked up from reference TRBV7-9 and TRBJ1-3, is DTGVSQNPRHKITKRGQNVTFRCDPISEHNRLYWYRQTLGQGPEFLTYFQNEAQLEKSRLLSDRFSAERPKGSFSTLEIQRTEQGDSAMYLCASSLGGGNTIYFGEGSWLTVV.

The chain recombines TRBV7-9 with TRBJ1-1, with D possibly matching TRBD1 (6 bases). Germline V gene data show CDR1 as SEHNR and CDR2 as FQNEAQ (reference sequence). The CDR3 contains 16 residues. Trimming stripped 4 bases from V and 5 bases from J, with 20 bases between. In DNA, the CDR3 is TGTGCCAGCAGCTCCTATCCGGGCAGGGGTGGTACTGAAGCTTTCTTT. Encoded protein: CASSSYPGRGGTEAFF.

This chain joins TRBV7-2 and TRBJ1-1, with D possibly TRBD1 on 5 matching bases. Trimming pared 5 bases from V and 6 bases from J, leaving 16 bases between. The CDR3 sequence is 14 residues long. CDR1 and CDR2 (germline): SGHTA, FQGNSA. CDR3 sequence (DNA): TGTGCCAGCAGCCTCCGGGGGATTACGGCTGAAGCTTTCTTT. The encoded protein is CASSLRGITAEAFF.

This clone has only a few counts. The chain employs TRBV6-1 and TRBJ2-7, with TRBD1 identical over 10 bases. Germline CDR1 is MNHNS and CDR2 is SASEGT. The CDR3 length is 15 residues. Trimming cost V 5 bases and J 3 bases; bases outside gene matches: 7. The DNA for the CDR3 is TGTGCCAGCAGTTCTACCGGGACAGGGGACTACGAGCAGTACTTC. Its translation: CASSSTGTGDYEQYF.

The genes are TRBV11-2 and TRBJ2-2, with D unresolved. V was pared by 0 bases and J by 6 bases, with 17 bases between. This CDR3 has 17 residues. Germline V lookup: CDR1 SGHAT, CDR2 FQNNGV. The CDR3 DNA follows: TGTGCCAGCAGCTTAGATAGAATAGTTACTATCTCCGGGGAGCTGTTTTTT. This gives the protein CASSLDRIVTISGELFF.